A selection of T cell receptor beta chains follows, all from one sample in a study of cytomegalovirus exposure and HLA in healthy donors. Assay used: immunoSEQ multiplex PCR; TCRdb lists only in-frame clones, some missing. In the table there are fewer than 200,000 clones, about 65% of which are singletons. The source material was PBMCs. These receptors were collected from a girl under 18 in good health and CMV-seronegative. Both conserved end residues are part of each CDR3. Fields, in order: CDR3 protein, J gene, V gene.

CDR3aa: CASSPGLTEDYGYTF
j_gene: TRBJ1-2
v_gene: TRBV18

CDR3aa: CASSLLVQAFYGYTF
j_gene: TRBJ1-2
v_gene: TRBV7-9

CDR3aa: CASSVFQVNNEQFF
j_gene: TRBJ2-1
v_gene: TRBV6-1

CDR3aa: CASSPGLAGDEQYF
j_gene: TRBJ2-7
v_gene: TRBV18

CDR3aa: CAISGAGLAGVSTDTQYF
j_gene: TRBJ2-3
v_gene: TRBV10-3

CDR3aa: CSVAGGREQYF
j_gene: TRBJ2-7
v_gene: TRBV29-1

CDR3aa: CASSDWGQGRGYTF
j_gene: TRBJ1-2
v_gene: TRBV25-1

CDR3aa: CASRSGQGFSYEQYF
j_gene: TRBJ2-7
v_gene: TRBV6-6

CDR3aa: CASTLGDTQYF
j_gene: TRBJ2-3
v_gene: TRBV5-4

CDR3aa: CASRGVMDQPQHF
j_gene: TRBJ1-5
v_gene: TRBV19

CDR3aa: CASTGDNEQFF
j_gene: TRBJ2-1
v_gene: TRBV5-1

CDR3aa: CASSLGDSFYGYTF
j_gene: TRBJ1-2
v_gene: TRBV5-6

CDR3aa: CASSLMRGAPTDTQYF
j_gene: TRBJ2-3
v_gene: TRBV28

CDR3aa: CASSLPPSDEKLFF
j_gene: TRBJ1-4
v_gene: TRBV2

CDR3aa: CASSQGGEFGELFF
j_gene: TRBJ2-2
v_gene: TRBV4-1

CDR3aa: CASSPGGSYNEQFF
j_gene: TRBJ2-1
v_gene: TRBV11-2

CDR3aa: CASSLAEYQETQYF
j_gene: TRBJ2-5
v_gene: TRBV5-1

CDR3aa: CASSFGASPQGQYF
j_gene: TRBJ2-7
v_gene: TRBV5-1

CDR3aa: CASRDRTGIDTEAFF
j_gene: TRBJ1-1
v_gene: TRBV6-5

CDR3aa: CASSPTRLAVDNEQFF
j_gene: TRBJ2-1
v_gene: TRBV27

CDR3aa: CASSRTQGEDGYTF
j_gene: TRBJ1-2
v_gene: TRBV4-1

CDR3aa: CASSPAGYDSEAFF
j_gene: TRBJ1-1
v_gene: TRBV7-3

CDR3aa: CASKDFYEQYF
j_gene: TRBJ2-7
v_gene: TRBV5-1

CDR3aa: CASTDEADTQYF
j_gene: TRBJ2-3
v_gene: TRBV6-4

CDR3aa: CASSLIGAGRETQYF
j_gene: TRBJ2-5
v_gene: TRBV27

CDR3aa: CASSVARLAGGQETQYF
j_gene: TRBJ2-5
v_gene: TRBV9

CDR3aa: CASSRPGGTNEKLFF
j_gene: TRBJ1-4
v_gene: TRBV4-1

CDR3aa: CASSAAAGGIYEQYF
j_gene: TRBJ2-7
v_gene: TRBV2

CDR3aa: CASSSTGTASYGYTF
j_gene: TRBJ1-2
v_gene: TRBV19

CDR3aa: CASIPGTGGRYTF
j_gene: TRBJ1-2
v_gene: TRBV2

CDR3aa: CASSAGAQNSPLHF
j_gene: TRBJ1-6
v_gene: TRBV25-1

CDR3aa: CASSSLTGGSYNSPLHF
j_gene: TRBJ1-6
v_gene: TRBV5-5

CDR3aa: CASSSGIGGPSTDTQYF
j_gene: TRBJ2-3
v_gene: TRBV5-1

CDR3aa: CASSVRGQGTGELFF
j_gene: TRBJ2-2
v_gene: TRBV9

CDR3aa: CATSRGGANTGELFF
j_gene: TRBJ2-2
v_gene: TRBV15

CDR3aa: CASSFTGIDYGYTF
j_gene: TRBJ1-2
v_gene: TRBV5-6

CDR3aa: CASSEGGGYTF
j_gene: TRBJ1-2
v_gene: TRBV9

CDR3aa: CASGGSAGKTEAFF
j_gene: TRBJ1-1
v_gene: TRBV9

CDR3aa: CASSYFMNTEAFF
j_gene: TRBJ1-1
v_gene: TRBV5-6

CDR3aa: CASSLQGTRYNEQFF
j_gene: TRBJ2-1
v_gene: TRBV7-3